These 20 T cell receptor beta chains were all obtained from the same sample, sequenced in a study of cytotoxic CD8 clonotypes in ibrutinib-treated CLL (TCRdb year 2021). The library was built by means of the immunoSEQ multiplex PCR assay. TCRdb took this table from immuneACCESS and kept in-frame rearrangements with V and J called. Such tables lack part of the clones; where checked against another copy, unresolved V genes explain under half of the gap, and the rest is unexplained. Present in this sample are approximately 47,000 clones, roughly three fifths of which were seen just once. The ten largest account for 25% to 35% of the sample. Sample time point, as interpreted from the label and publication: approximately 2 years on ibrutinib. The starting material was PBMCs, obtained after 24 months of ibrutinib treatment. The receptors stem from a human donor with chronic lymphocytic leukemia.

The gene calls are TRBV7-9 and TRBJ2-2, with D perhaps matching TRBD2 (5 bases). Germline V gives CDR1 SEHNR, CDR2 FQNEAQ (reference sequence). V shed 5 bases and J shed 2 bases, with 9 bases lying between them. This CDR3 contains 14 residues. The CDR3 loop reads CASSRRINTGELFF. The CDR3 DNA reads TGTGCCAGCAGCCGGAGGATTAACACCGGGGAGCTGTTTTTT.

This clone was detected ten times or more. The V and J genes are TRBV20-1 and TRBJ2-1, with D uncertain. Trimming took off 3 bases at V and 4 bases at J, with 4 bases between the two ends. There are 11 residues in the CDR3. Germline CDR1 reads DFQATT; CDR2 reads SNEGSKA (reference sequence). CDR3 DNA sequence: TGCAGTGCTAGGGTATACAATGAGCAGTTCTTC. It specifies CSARVYNEQFF.

This clone showed up just once. V and J are TRBV5-4 and TRBJ2-7; D is unclear. CDR3 size: 11 residues. V lost 3 bases to trimming and J lost 2 bases, with 3 bases between them. The germline CDR1 and CDR2 sequences are SGHNT and YYREEE (reference sequence). In DNA form, the CDR3 reads TGTGCCAGCAGCTCCACCTACGAGCAGTACTTC. Its translation: CASSSTYEQYF.

This clone was seen a handful of times. This chain uses TRBV7-9 with TRBJ2-7; a possible D gene is TRBD2 (6 bases). The germline V gene has CDR1 SEHNR and CDR2 FQNEAQ (reference sequence). CDR3 length equals 14 residues. V was pared by 5 bases and J by 2 bases, with 13 bases between. The CDR3 spells CASSPSGPPYEQYF. CDR3 sequence (DNA): TGTGCCAGCAGCCCAAGCGGGCCCCCCTACGAGCAGTACTTC. Complete variable domain (other parts from reference TRBV7-9 and TRBJ2-7): DTGVSQNPRHKITKRGQNVTFRCDPISEHNRLYWYRQTLGQGPEFLTYFQNEAQLEKSRLLSDRFSAERPKGSFSTLEIQRTEQGDSAMYLCASSPSGPPYEQYFGPGTRLTVT.

The chain combines TRBV6-1 with TRBJ2-5; maybe TRBD1 (5 bases). This CDR3 is 13 amino acids long. Germline loops: CDR1 MNHNS, CDR2 SASEGT. Trimming stripped 6 bases from V and 0 bases from J, with 8 bases between. The DNA for the CDR3 is TGTGCCAGCAGGGACATTTACCAAGAGACCCAGTACTTC. This gives the protein CASRDIYQETQYF.

The chain uses TRBV5-1 and TRBJ2-1, with D perhaps given as TRBD1 or TRBD2 (6 bases each). Germline V CDR1 and CDR2: SGHRS, YFSETQ. The CDR3 loop spans 15 amino acids. Trimming pared 0 bases from V and 4 bases from J, leaving 11 bases between. The CDR3 spells CASSLAGAWYNEQFF. CDR3 coding DNA: TGCGCCAGCAGCTTGGCGGGGGCATGGTACAATGAGCAGTTCTTC.

CDR3 bases: TGTGCCAGCAGGCTCGAACAGGGAAACTATGGCTACACCTTC. Protein sequence: CASRLEQGNYGYTF. The rearrangement uses TRBV2 and TRBJ1-2; D possibly corresponds to TRBD1 (6 bases). This CDR3 spans 14 amino acids. CDR1 is SNHLY and CDR2 is FYNNEI in the germline V gene. V was cut by 6 bases and J by 2 bases, with 13 bases left in between.

This chain joins TRBV5-4 and TRBJ1-1; D not certain. The V gene's germline CDR1 is SGHNT and CDR2 YYREEE (reference sequence). The CDR3 contains 14 residues. Trimming removed 1 base at V and 2 bases at J, with 9 bases between. The CDR3 nucleotides are TGTGCCAGCAGCTTGTATGCGGACAACACTGAAGCTTTCTTT. It translates to CASSLYADNTEAFF.

This clone has a single count. The V gene is TRBV5-1, the J gene TRBJ1-1, with unresolved D. Deletions cut 0 bases from V and 1 base from J, with 7 bases between. Germline V gene sequence: CDR1 SGHRS, CDR2 YFSETQ. This CDR3 region has 14 residues. This chain's CDR3 is CASSLGVGNTEAFF. The CDR3 DNA is TGCGCCAGCAGCTTGGGTGTAGGGAACACTGAAGCTTTCTTT.

V is TRBV9 and J is TRBJ2-5, with 8 bases fitting TRBD1. In germline, CDR1 is SGDLS, CDR2 YYNGEE. This CDR3 region has 15 residues. The V segment lost 1 base and the J segment 4 bases; nucleotides outside the gene matches: 6. CDR3 amino acids: CASSVSTGVGETQYF. The CDR3 nucleotides are TGTGCCAGCAGCGTATCGACAGGGGTCGGAGAGACCCAGTACTTC.

This clone was counted a single time. The rearrangement links TRBV27 to TRBJ1-2, with D hard to call. The length of the CDR3 is 12 residues. Germline V CDR1 and CDR2: MNHEY, SMNVEV (reference sequence). V lost 6 bases, J lost 0 bases, and 5 bases lay in between. The CDR3 protein is CASRSANYGYTF. DNA for the CDR3: TGTGCCAGCAGGTCAGCTAACTATGGCTACACCTTC.

V and J are TRBV2 and TRBJ2-5; no clear D gene. From germline, CDR1 is SNHLY and CDR2 FYNNEI. The CDR3 is made up of 11 amino acids. V was clipped by 2 bases and J by 6 bases, with 4 bases between them. In DNA form, the CDR3 reads TGTGCCAGCAGTGAAACGAAGACCCAGTACTTC. It codes for CASSETKTQYF. Full variable domain (remainder filled in from reference TRBV2 and TRBJ2-5): EPEVTQTPSHQVTQMGQEVILRCVPISNHLYFYWYRQILGQKVEFLVSFYNNEISEKSEIFDDQFSVERPDGSNFTLKIRSTKLEDSAMYFCASSETKTQYFGPGTRLLVL.

There are a few counts of this clone. CDR3 coding DNA: TGTGCCAGCAGCATAGGGGTCTCTGGGGCCAACGTCCTGACTTTC. It is translated as CASSIGVSGANVLTF. The genes are TRBV5-6 and TRBJ2-6; the D gene is possibly TRBD1 (5 bases). Germline CDR1 reads SGHDT; CDR2 reads YYEEEE. The CDR3 is made up of 15 amino acids. Trimming took off 4 bases at V and 0 bases at J, with 8 bases between the two ends. The whole variable domain, filled in from reference TRBV5-6 and TRBJ2-6, reads DAGVTQSPTHLIKTRGQQVTLRCSPKSGHDTVSWYQQALGQGPQFIFQYYEEEERQRGNFPDRFSGHQFPNYSSELNVNALLLGDSALYLCASSIGVSGANVLTFGAGSRLTVL.

This sequence joins TRBV5-1 and TRBJ1-1, with D perhaps matching TRBD1 (6 bases). CDR1 and CDR2 (germline): SGHRS, YFSETQ. V was shortened by 0 bases and J by 7 bases, with 16 bases between the two germline ends. The CDR3 is made up of 15 amino acids. The CDR3 reads CASSLAGMVGGEAFF. The CDR3 DNA follows: TGCGCCAGCAGCTTGGCCGGGATGGTAGGGGGTGAAGCTTTCTTT.

The chain joins TRBV5-1 to TRBJ2-5; D perhaps matches TRBD2 (6 bases). V dropped 4 bases and J dropped 9 bases, with 22 bases sitting between them. Germline-derived CDR1 and CDR2 are SGHRS and YFSETQ. The CDR3 runs to 15 residues. Here the CDR3 reads CASSLGSWLGDAQYF. The CDR3 DNA reads TGCGCCAGCAGCCTCGGGAGCTGGCTAGGAGATGCCCAGTACTTC.

This rearrangement joins TRBV7-7 to TRBJ2-1; D assignment may be TRBD1 or TRBD2 (6 bases each). CDR3 size: 15 residues. Germline lookup yields CDR1 SSHAT and CDR2 FNYEAQ (reference sequence). V was trimmed by 0 bases and J by 8 bases, leaving 14 bases between them. The CDR3 is CASSLAAGGGDEQFF. In DNA, the CDR3 is TGTGCCAGCAGCTTAGCCGCCGGGGGCGGGGATGAGCAGTTCTTC.

The chain links TRBV6-6 to TRBJ1-6; D might be TRBD1 (5 bases). The germline V gene has CDR1 MNHNY and CDR2 SVGAGI (reference sequence). The CDR3 totals 16 residues. Trimming left V 2 bases short and J 4 bases short, with 12 bases between. The CDR3 DNA sequence: TGTGCCAGCAGTTACGCAGGGCTGAGATATAATTCACCCCTCCACTTT. Translated: CASSYAGLRYNSPLHF.

The chain combines TRBV5-1 with TRBJ1-1; 10 bases are shared with TRBD1. Germline CDR1 is SGHRS and CDR2 is YFSETQ. After removal of 1 base from V and 3 bases from J, the junction contained 3 bases not matched to a gene. The CDR3 is 15 amino acids. The CDR3 protein is CASSLSGQGYTEAFF. The CDR3 region has the DNA TGCGCCAGCAGCTTGTCGGGACAGGGGTACACTGAAGCTTTCTTT.

This clone was observed once. The CDR3 sequence: CASRGARTEAFF. The CDR3 region has the DNA TGCGCCAGCAGGGGGGCGCGCACTGAAGCTTTCTTT. The V gene is TRBV10-1, the J gene TRBJ1-1, with D perhaps TRBD1 (6 bases). The germline CDR1 and CDR2 sequences are WNHNN and SYGVQD (reference sequence). V was cut by 6 bases and J by 4 bases, with 9 bases left in between. The CDR3 spans 12 residues.

The chain is built from TRBV19 and TRBJ2-7; perhaps TRBD2 as D (5 bases). CDR1 LNHDA and CDR2 SQIVND come from the germline V gene (reference sequence). The CDR3 has 13 residues. Trimming stripped 9 bases from V and 3 bases from J, with 15 bases between. In nucleotides, the CDR3 is TGTGCCAGGCGCGCCGGGAAGCACTACGAGCAGTACTTC. Protein: CARRAGKHYEQYF. Looking up the rest from reference TRBV19 and TRBJ2-7 gives the full variable domain: DGGITQSPKYLFRKEGQNVTLSCEQNLNHDAMYWYRQDPGQGLRLIYYSQIVNDFQKGDIAEGYSVSREKKESFPLTVTSAQKNPTAFYLCARRAGKHYEQYFGPGTRLTVT.